These 14 T cell receptor beta chains share one sample of origin, sequenced in a study of blood T cell repertoires in COVID-19. Using immunoSEQ multiplex PCR, the repertoire was profiled, and TCRdb retains in-frame clones only, with some absent. The sample lists around 140,000 clones, about four fifths seen once, with 1.6% in the top ten. Sequenced: peripheral blood. The receptors stem from a human donor in a cohort sampled during active COVID-19.

This chain uses TRBV27 with TRBJ2-1; tentatively, D is TRBD2 (5 bases). This CDR3 has 14 amino acids. The V end was cut by 3 bases, the J end by 10 bases, with 16 bases between. Germline assignment: CDR1 MNHEY and CDR2 SMNVEV (reference sequence). CDR3 protein: CASSFPGLRGEQFF. CDR3 sequence (DNA): TGTGCCAGCAGTTTTCCTGGACTCCGAGGGGAGCAGTTCTTC.

This chain uses TRBV5-1 with TRBJ1-2, with D possibly TRBD1 on 6 matching bases. The CDR3 covers 13 residues. Germline V gene sequence: CDR1 SGHRS, CDR2 YFSETQ. The V end was cut by 4 bases, the J end by 4 bases, with 11 bases between. The CDR3 nucleotides read TGCGCCAGCAGCGGCGGGGGCCTCTATGGCTACACCTTC. This codes for CASSGGGLYGYTF. The complete variable domain, with remaining parts taken from reference TRBV5-1 and TRBJ1-2, reads KAGVTQTPRYLIKTRGQQVTLSCSPISGHRSVSWYQQTPGQGLQFLFEYFSETQRNKGNFPGRFSGRQFSNSRSEMNVSTLELGDSALYLCASSGGGLYGYTFGSGTRLTVV.

V is TRBV11-3 and J is TRBJ2-3; D possibly corresponds to TRBD2 (6 bases). The CDR3 has 14 residues. Between the trimmed V and J ends, which lost 2 bases and 1 base, there was a span of 7 bases. Per the germline V gene, CDR1 is SGHNT and CDR2 is YENEEA. CDR3 amino acids: CASSLSSGTDTQYF. In nucleotides, the CDR3 is TGTGCCAGCAGCTTATCTAGCGGCACAGATACGCAGTATTTT.

This clone was counted a single time. This chain joins TRBV7-2 and TRBJ2-1; no firm D call. Deletions cut 7 bases from V and 4 bases from J, with 5 bases between. Looked up from germline, CDR1 is SGHTA and CDR2 is FQGNSA. The CDR3 contains 11 residues. CDR3 region: CASNSYNEQFF. The CDR3 nucleotides are TGTGCCAGCAACTCATACAATGAGCAGTTCTTC.

The genes are TRBV7-8 and TRBJ2-2, with D tentatively TRBD1 (6 bases). The germline V and J ends were trimmed by 6 bases and 4 bases, with 15 bases remaining between them. Germline CDR1 is SGHVS and CDR2 is FQNEAQ. The CDR3 contains 15 residues. CDR3 DNA sequence: TGTGCCAGCAGACACCGGGACACTTCCACCGGGGAGCTGTTTTTT. It encodes CASRHRDTSTGELFF.

This chain uses TRBV6-6 with TRBJ1-4, with TRBD1 matching 7 bases. Germline V gene lookup returns CDR1 MNHNY and CDR2 SVGAGI (reference sequence). The CDR3 is made up of 16 amino acids. V shed 0 bases, J shed 5 bases, and the junction held 6 bases outside the gene matches. CDR3 region: CASSYSTGAPNEKLFF. The CDR3 DNA follows: TGTGCCAGCAGTTACTCCACAGGGGCGCCAAATGAAAAACTGTTTTTT.

V and J are TRBV28 and TRBJ2-3, with a possible D match to TRBD2 (6 bases). The CDR3 spans 15 residues. CDR1 MDHEN and CDR2 SYDVKM come from the germline V gene. The V end was cut by 3 bases, the J end by 0 bases, with 10 bases between. CDR3 nucleotide sequence: TGTGCCAGCAGTTTTAGCGGCTCTAGCACAGATACGCAGTATTTT. Protein: CASSFSGSSTDTQYF.

The V and J genes are TRBV7-9 and TRBJ1-2; D is unclear. The CDR3 is 13 residues long. Germline V gene sequence: CDR1 SEHNR, CDR2 FQNEAQ (reference sequence). Trimming removed 5 bases at V and 6 bases at J, with 13 bases between. The DNA for the CDR3 is TGTGCCAGCAGCCCGCGGAAAGAGGATGGCTACACCTTC. Encoded protein: CASSPRKEDGYTF.

J is TRBJ2-5 and V is TRBV29-1; D call uncertain. The germline CDR1 and CDR2 sequences are SQVTM and ANQGSEA. The CDR3 length is 13 residues. Trimming left V 6 bases short and J 1 base short, with 12 bases between. The CDR3 DNA follows: TGCAGCGTCCTACTGGGCTTCCAAGAGACCCAGTACTTC. This sequence encodes CSVLLGFQETQYF.

V and J are TRBV5-6 and TRBJ2-6; D gene uncertain. The CDR3 is made up of 13 amino acids. The V and J ends lost 5 bases and 1 base respectively, with 4 bases between them. Germline V lookup: CDR1 SGHDT, CDR2 YYEEEE. This CDR3 is CASSRSGANVLTF. CDR3 DNA: TGTGCCAGCAGTCGTTCTGGGGCCAACGTCCTGACTTTC.

The V call is TRBV25-1, the J call TRBJ2-3; 9 positions agree with TRBD2. The CDR3 extends over 15 amino acids. Germline CDR1 is MGHDK and CDR2 is SYGVNS. V lost 3 bases to trimming and J lost 5 bases; unmatched junction nucleotides: 6. This chain's CDR3 is CASSERGLALDTQYF. The CDR3 region has the DNA TGTGCCAGCAGTGAGAGGGGACTAGCTTTAGATACGCAGTATTTT.

V and J are TRBV29-1 and TRBJ2-3; possibly TRBD1 for D (5 bases). Trimming shortened V by 7 bases and J by 6 bases, and 14 bases separated the two germline ends. CDR3 length: 12 amino acids. Germline loops: CDR1 SQVTM, CDR2 ANQGSEA. This CDR3 is CSEGPSGDTQYF. CDR3 in DNA: TGCAGCGAGGGGCCATCAGGGGATACGCAGTATTTT.

CDR3 nucleotides: TGCGCCAGCAGCTTGCCACAACAGGGATCAGATACGCAGTATTTT. This sequence encodes CASSLPQQGSDTQYF. This chain joins TRBV5-1 and TRBJ2-3, with D perhaps matching TRBD1 (6 bases). The V end lost 1 base, the J end lost 4 bases, and 13 bases lay between the germline ends. The germline gives CDR1 SGHRS, CDR2 YFSETQ. This CDR3 has 15 amino acids. Drawing the rest from reference TRBV5-1 and TRBJ2-3, the complete variable domain is KAGVTQTPRYLIKTRGQQVTLSCSPISGHRSVSWYQQTPGQGLQFLFEYFSETQRNKGNFPGRFSGRQFSNSRSEMNVSTLELGDSALYLCASSLPQQGSDTQYFGPGTRLTVL.

The V gene is TRBV7-9, the J gene TRBJ1-1, with TRBD1 matching over 10 bases. The length of the CDR3 is 16 residues. From germline, CDR1 is SEHNR and CDR2 FQNEAQ (reference sequence). After removal of 3 bases from V and 10 bases from J, the junction contained 14 bases not matched to a gene. This chain's CDR3 is CASSFTGTGESLRAFF. For the CDR3, the DNA is TGTGCCAGCAGCTTTACCGGGACAGGGGAATCTCTGAGAGCTTTCTTT.